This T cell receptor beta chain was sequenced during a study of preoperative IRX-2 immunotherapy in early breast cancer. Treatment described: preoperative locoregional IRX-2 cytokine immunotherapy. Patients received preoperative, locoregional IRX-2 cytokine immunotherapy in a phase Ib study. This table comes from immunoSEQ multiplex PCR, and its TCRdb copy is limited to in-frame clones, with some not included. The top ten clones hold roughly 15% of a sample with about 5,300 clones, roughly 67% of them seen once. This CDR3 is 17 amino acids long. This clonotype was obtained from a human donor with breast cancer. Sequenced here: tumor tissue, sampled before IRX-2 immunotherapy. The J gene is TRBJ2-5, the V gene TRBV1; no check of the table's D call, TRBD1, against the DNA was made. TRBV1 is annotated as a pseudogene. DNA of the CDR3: TGCGCCAGCAGCCAAGTCCCTTGCAGGGGCCCAAAAGAGACCCAGTACTTC. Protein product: CASSQVPCRGPKETQYF.